Each of the 23 T cell receptor beta chains below was sequenced from the same sample in a study of long-term antiretroviral therapy in people with HIV. Samples were assayed with immunoSEQ v3.0 at survey level. The assay was immunoSEQ multiplex PCR, and TCRdb's table has in-frame clones only and misses some. The repertoire includes 30,000 to 40,000 clones, approximately 83% of them detected once, and under 12% sits in the top ten. Sequencing used unsorted PBMCs, obtained 2.2 years after starting antiretroviral therapy. The receptors stem from a man between 18 and 29 years old with HIV.

This chain links TRBV13 with TRBJ2-1, with no clear D. Looked up from germline, CDR1 is PRHDT and CDR2 is FYEKMQ (reference sequence). This CDR3 comprises 12 residues. V was clipped by 0 bases and J by 7 bases, with 4 bases between them. Here the CDR3 reads CASSLGSNEQFF. CDR3 bases: TGTGCCAGCAGCTTAGGTAGTAATGAGCAGTTCTTC.

This chain connects TRBV27 to TRBJ1-2; 10 bases match TRBD1. The germline CDR1 and CDR2 sequences are MNHEY and SMNVEV (reference sequence). J gave up 3 bases and V 6 bases, and 10 bases lay outside the gene matches. This CDR3 has 16 amino acids. CDR3 loop: CASSPTGGLGYYGYTF. The CDR3 coding sequence is TGTGCCAGCAGCCCGACAGGGGGCTTGGGGTACTATGGCTACACCTTC.

V is TRBV6-5 and J is TRBJ1-2, with a possible D match to TRBD1 (5 bases). Trimming removed 0 bases at V and 4 bases at J, with 9 bases between. This CDR3 has 14 amino acids. Germline values: CDR1 MNHEY, CDR2 SVGAGI. The CDR3 region is CASSYSTASYGYTF. CDR3 nucleotides: TGTGCCAGCAGTTACTCGACAGCCAGCTATGGCTACACCTTC.

This sequence joins TRBV28 and TRBJ2-7; D is unresolved. The V and J ends lost 8 bases and 0 bases respectively, with 8 bases between them. Germline V CDR1 and CDR2: MDHEN, SYDVKM. The CDR3 has 12 amino acids. The DNA for the CDR3 is TGTGCCAGCGCGGCGAGCTCCTACGAGCAGTACTTC. Protein product: CASAASSYEQYF.

The chain recombines TRBV6-5 with TRBJ2-1; 9 nucleotides match TRBD2. After removal of 7 bases from V and 10 bases from J, the junction contained 11 bases not matched to a gene. The CDR3 spans 14 residues. CDR1 is MNHEY and CDR2 is SVGAGI in the germline V gene. The CDR3 reads CASIPTGTSHEQFF. In nucleotides, the CDR3 is TGTGCCAGCATCCCAACCGGGACTAGCCACGAGCAGTTCTTC.

DNA for the CDR3: TGCGCCAGCAGCTTGTGGGTCGAGAGTGAGCAGTTCTTC. This translates into CASSLWVESEQFF. The chain couples TRBV5-1 to TRBJ2-1; D unresolved. The CDR3 is 13 residues long. Germline V gene sequence: CDR1 SGHRS, CDR2 YFSETQ. Between the trimmed V and J ends, which lost 1 base and 9 bases, there was a span of 11 bases.

V is TRBV11-1 and J is TRBJ2-7, with D possibly being TRBD1 (6 bases). Germline CDR1 SGHAT, CDR2 FQDESV (reference sequence). With 5 bases removed from V and 6 bases from J, the gap between germline ends came to 11 bases. CDR3 length: 12 residues. The CDR3 loop reads CASSTRQVEQYF. The CDR3 bases are TGTGCCAGCAGCACCCGACAGGTCGAGCAGTACTTC.

The genes are TRBV4-2 and TRBJ2-6; the D is unclear. The CDR3 totals 16 residues. Germline values: CDR1 LGHNA, CDR2 YNFKEQ. V lost 0 bases to trimming and J lost 1 base, with 7 bases between them. CDR3 nucleotides: TGTGCCAGCAGCCAAGAATTAGGGTCTGGGGCCAACGTCCTGACTTTC. It yields the protein CASSQELGSGANVLTF.

V gene TRBV5-1 combines with J gene TRBJ2-7; possibly TRBD1 for D (5 bases). V dropped 0 bases and J dropped 5 bases, with 9 bases sitting between them. Germline V lookup: CDR1 SGHRS, CDR2 YFSETQ. This CDR3 has 13 residues. The CDR3 bases are TGCGCCAGCAGCTTGGAACCCAGGGACGAGCAGTACTTC. It encodes CASSLEPRDEQYF.

The rearrangement links TRBV28 to TRBJ1-2, with D perhaps TRBD1 (5 bases). The CDR3 totals 17 residues. Trimming took off 6 bases at V and 4 bases at J, with 24 bases between the two ends. In germline, CDR1 is MDHEN, CDR2 SYDVKM. In nucleotides, the CDR3 is TGTGCCAGCAGCCCGCAGGCCCTCCGGGGGGAGGCCTATGGCTACACCTTC. This codes for CASSPQALRGEAYGYTF.

The chain couples TRBV10-1 to TRBJ1-2; tentative D call: TRBD1 (6 bases). This CDR3 is 13 amino acids long. V lost 4 bases to trimming and J lost 4 bases, with 10 bases between them. CDR1 and CDR2 from the germline V gene are WNHNN and SYGVQD (reference sequence). The CDR3 bases are TGCGCCAGCAGTGGGGGGACAAGCTATGGCTACACCTTC. Amino acid sequence: CASSGGTSYGYTF.

V gene TRBV10-3 combines with J gene TRBJ1-5; D is unclear. Germline V gene sequence: CDR1 ENHRY, CDR2 SYGVKD. CDR3 length: 11 residues. The ends were cut back, 8 bases at V and 3 bases at J, with 5 bases in the middle. CDR3 amino acids: CAIGSNQPQHF. DNA for the CDR3: TGTGCCATCGGGTCCAATCAGCCCCAGCATTTT.

CDR3: CASSRQLAGVNTGELFF. CDR3 bases: TGTGCCAGCAGCCGCCAACTAGCGGGGGTGAACACCGGGGAGCTGTTTTTT. This chain links TRBV4-2 with TRBJ2-2; 11 bases line up with TRBD2. The CDR3 runs to 17 residues. J was trimmed by 1 base and V by 4 bases; bases with no gene match: 5. Germline values: CDR1 LGHNA, CDR2 YNFKEQ.

This clone was picked up a small number of times. This rearrangement joins TRBV9 to TRBJ2-7; tentatively, D is TRBD2 (6 bases). Germline V gene lookup returns CDR1 SGDLS and CDR2 YYNGEE. CDR3 length equals 13 residues. V was trimmed by 3 bases and J by 0 bases, leaving 7 bases between them. The CDR3 loop reads CASSAGSSYEQYF. The CDR3 DNA sequence: TGTGCCAGCAGCGCCGGGAGCTCCTACGAGCAGTACTTC. The full variable domain, rest sourced from reference TRBV9 and TRBJ2-7, is DSGVTQTPKHLITATGQRVTLRCSPRSGDLSVYWYQQSLDQGLQFLIQYYNGEERAKGNILERFSAQQFPDLHSELNLSSLELGDSALYFCASSAGSSYEQYFGPGTRLTVT.

The chain uses TRBV6-4 and TRBJ2-6; D not certain. V gave up 0 bases and J gave up 0 bases, with 9 bases separating them. The V gene's germline CDR1 is MRHNA and CDR2 SNTAGT. The CDR3 totals 17 residues. The CDR3 is CASSDSYSGSGANVLTF. The CDR3 DNA sequence: TGTGCCAGCAGTGACTCCTATTCCGGCTCTGGGGCCAACGTCCTGACTTTC.

This clone was detected only a few times. This chain connects TRBV19 to TRBJ2-7; 11 nucleotides line up with TRBD1. J lost 4 bases, V lost 4 bases, and 6 bases had no gene match. The germline V gene encodes CDR1 LNHDA and CDR2 SQIVND (reference sequence). This CDR3 is built from 15 residues. The CDR3 reads CASSTGQGVIYEQYF. The DNA for the CDR3 is TGTGCCAGTAGTACGGGACAGGGGGTGATATACGAGCAGTACTTC.

The chain is built from TRBV14 and TRBJ2-3; possible D gene TRBD1, 6 bases. Germline V gene sequence: CDR1 SGHDN, CDR2 FVKESK. Trimming removed 4 bases at V and 4 bases at J, with 18 bases between. This CDR3 region has 16 residues. The CDR3 protein is CASSPQGHRPADTQYF. CDR3 in DNA: TGTGCCAGCAGCCCCCAGGGGCATCGCCCGGCAGATACGCAGTATTTT.

The chain recombines TRBV10-3 with TRBJ2-7; no clear D. CDR3 length: 16 residues. Between the trimmed V and J ends, which lost 6 bases and 0 bases, there was a span of 18 bases. Per germline, CDR1 ENHRY and CDR2 SYGVKD. Here the CDR3 DNA reads TGTGCCATCAGCGCGGTCGCGGACGGCAGCTCCTACGAGCAGTACTTC. Translation: CAISAVADGSSYEQYF.

The chain links TRBV7-3 to TRBJ1-2; weak D call: TRBD1 (5 bases). V dropped 2 bases and J dropped 3 bases, with 13 bases sitting between them. The CDR3 extends over 15 amino acids. Germline CDR1 is SGHTA and CDR2 is FQGTGA. CDR3 DNA: TGTGCCAGCAGCTTAGCGGGGGGTCCCTACTATGGCTACACCTTC. This sequence encodes CASSLAGGPYYGYTF.

This sequence joins TRBV6-5 and TRBJ1-2; no firm D call. This CDR3 region has 12 residues. Germline V gene sequence: CDR1 MNHEY, CDR2 SVGAGI. V was shortened by 4 bases and J by 4 bases, with 7 bases between the two germline ends. The CDR3 region is CASSSLSYGYTF. CDR3 coding DNA: TGTGCCAGCAGTTCCCTGAGCTATGGCTACACCTTC.

This clone occurred once. The chain joins TRBV12-5 to TRBJ1-6, with 7 positions matching TRBD1. Germline CDR1 and CDR2: LGHNT and FRNRAP. V gave up 1 base and J gave up 6 bases; unmatched junction bases: 6. This CDR3 is 16 amino acids long. The CDR3 DNA reads TGTGCTAGTGGTTTGGGCAGGGGGTCTCGTAATTCACCCCTCCACTTT. Encoded protein: CASGLGRGSRNSPLHF.

The J gene is TRBJ1-6, the V gene TRBV7-9; D is undetermined. Germline V gene data show CDR1 as SEHNR and CDR2 as FQNEAQ (reference sequence). With 3 bases removed from V and 9 bases from J, the gap between germline ends came to 15 bases. This CDR3 has 15 residues. CDR3 sequence (DNA): TGTGCCAGCAGCTTGTCGGGGTTGGGGTTTTCACCCCTCCACTTT. This gives the protein CASSLSGLGFSPLHF.

The chain joins TRBV29-1 to TRBJ1-2, with a weak D call TRBD1 (5 bases). This CDR3 contains 13 residues. The germline V gene encodes CDR1 SQVTM and CDR2 ANQGSEA. V was clipped by 4 bases and J by 4 bases, with 13 bases between them. In nucleotides, the CDR3 is TGCAGCGTTGTTGAAGGGGACGGCTATGGCTACACCTTC. It encodes CSVVEGDGYGYTF. Together with reference TRBV29-1 and TRBJ1-2, the CDR3 gives the full variable domain: SAVISQKPSRDICQRGTSLTIQCQVDSQVTMMFWYRQQPGQSLTLIATANQGSEATYESGFVIDKFPISRPNLTFSTLTVSNMSPEDSSIYLCSVVEGDGYGYTFGSGTRLTVV.